One T cell receptor (beta chain) is described in this entry. This entry is derived from a study of CD8+ T cells in alopecia areata. In each case, RNA was isolated and then reverse transcribed into cDNA as the sequencing template. Measured with immunoSEQ multiplex PCR; TCRdb has only the in-frame clones, and not every one. The sample has about 180,000 clones, less than 70% seen once. The CDR3 is 17 residues long. Trimming took off 2 bases at V and 0 bases at J, with 17 bases between the two ends. This sample's treatment: oral pan-JAK inhibitor, 5-10 mg twice daily. The V gene is TRBV5-3, the J gene TRBJ1-1; tentative D call: TRBD1 (5 bases). TRBV5-3 is filed as an ORF, its function uncertain. The source is a human donor with alopecia areata. Sequencing used CD8+ T cells sorted from blood, obtained at week 24, from a patient treated with tofacitinib. In nucleotides, the CDR3 is TGTGCCAGAAGCTTCCCGACAGCAACTGATATGAACACTGAAGCTTTCTTT. Its protein is CARSFPTATDMNTEAFF.